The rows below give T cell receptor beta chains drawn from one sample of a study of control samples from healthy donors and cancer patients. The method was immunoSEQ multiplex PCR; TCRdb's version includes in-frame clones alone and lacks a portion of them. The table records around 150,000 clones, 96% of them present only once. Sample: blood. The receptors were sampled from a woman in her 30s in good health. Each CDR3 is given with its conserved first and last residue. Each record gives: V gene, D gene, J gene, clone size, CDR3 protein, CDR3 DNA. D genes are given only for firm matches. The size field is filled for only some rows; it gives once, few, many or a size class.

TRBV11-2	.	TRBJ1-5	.	CASSLWGGNAPQHF	TGTGCCAGCAGCTTATGGGGTGGGAATGCGCCCCAGCATTTT
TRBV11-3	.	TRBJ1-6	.	CASSLDLREANNSPLHF	TGTGCCAGCAGCTTAGATCTTAGGGAGGCGAATAATTCACCCCTCCACTTT
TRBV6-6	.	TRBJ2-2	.	CASSYSWAGELFF	TGTGCCAGCAGTTACTCGTGGGCCGGGGAGCTGTTTTTT
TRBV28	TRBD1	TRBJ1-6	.	CASRGTDRENSPLHF	TGTGCCAGCAGGGGCACGGACAGGGAAAATTCACCCCTCCACTTT
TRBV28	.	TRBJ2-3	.	CASSFQRTSTDTQYF	TGTGCCAGCAGTTTTCAGCGAACTAGCACAGATACGCAGTATTTT
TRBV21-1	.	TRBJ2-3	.	CASRGTSGRAGGTDTQYF	TGTGCCAGCAGAGGGACTAGCGGGAGGGCGGGAGGCACAGATACGCAGTATTTT
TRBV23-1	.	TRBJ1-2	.	CASSQPMPAGGYTF	TGCGCCAGCAGTCAACCCATGCCTGCGGGTGGCTACACCTTC
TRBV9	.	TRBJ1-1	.	CASSSMVNTEAFF	TGTGCCAGCAGCTCCATGGTAAACACTGAAGCTTTCTTT
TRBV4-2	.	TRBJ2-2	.	CASSRPLKGGSTGELFF	TGTGCCAGCAGCCGCCCCTTGAAGGGGGGGAGTACCGGGGAGCTGTTTTTT
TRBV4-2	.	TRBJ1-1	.	CASSKQGSGTEAFF	TGTGCCAGCAGCAAACAGGGTAGTGGCACTGAAGCTTTCTTT
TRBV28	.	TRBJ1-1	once	CASKGGVRWDTEAFF	TGTGCCTCGAAAGGTGGGGTCAGGTGGGACACTGAAGCTTTCTTT
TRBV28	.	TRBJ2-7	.	CASSYHPGDGGYEQYF	TGTGCCAGCAGTTACCACCCAGGGGACGGGGGTTACGAGCAGTACTTC
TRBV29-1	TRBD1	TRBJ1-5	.	CSVRTGDNQPQHF	TGCAGCGTCCGGACAGGGGACAATCAGCCCCAGCATTTT
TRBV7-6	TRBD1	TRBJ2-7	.	CASSLGIKPGQGNRLGNEQYF	TGTGCCAGCAGCTTAGGAATCAAACCGGGACAGGGGAATCGCCTGGGGAACGAGCAGTACTTC
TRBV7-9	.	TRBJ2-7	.	CASSLGTGKKGNYEQYF	TGTGCCAGCAGCTTAGGAACCGGGAAGAAAGGAAACTACGAGCAGTACTTC
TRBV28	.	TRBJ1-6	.	CASSLQGVESSYNSPLHF	TGTGCCAGCAGTTTGCAGGGAGTGGAGAGCTCCTATAATTCACCCCTCCACTTT
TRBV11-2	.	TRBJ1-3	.	CASSLDPMGSSGNTIYF	TGTGCCAGCAGCTTAGATCCCATGGGGAGCTCTGGAAACACCATATATTTT
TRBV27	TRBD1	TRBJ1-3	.	CASRASGTGVGNTIYF	TGTGCCAGCAGGGCCTCCGGGACAGGGGTTGGAAACACCATATATTTT
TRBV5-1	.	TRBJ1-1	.	CASSLTGNQGGEAFF	TGCGCCAGCAGCTTGACAGGAAACCAAGGGGGTGAAGCTTTCTTT
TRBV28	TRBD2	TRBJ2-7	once	CASSSPGLAGFEQYF	TGTGCCAGCAGTTCTCCGGGACTAGCGGGATTCGAGCAGTACTTC
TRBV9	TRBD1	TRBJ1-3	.	CASSPGQFSGNTIYF	TGTGCCAGCAGCCCGGGACAGTTCTCTGGAAACACCATATATTTT
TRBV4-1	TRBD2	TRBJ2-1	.	CASTREGLSYNEQFF	TGCGCCAGCACCAGGGAGGGCCTTTCCTACAATGAGCAGTTCTTC
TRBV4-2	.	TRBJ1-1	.	CASSHTGAEAFF	TGTGCCAGCAGCCACACAGGTGCTGAAGCTTTCTTT
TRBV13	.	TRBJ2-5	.	CASSPRDSQETQYF	TGTGCCAGCAGCCCACGGGATAGTCAAGAGACCCAGTACTTC
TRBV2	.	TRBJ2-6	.	CASSDSSGANVLTF	TGTGCCAGCAGTGACAGCTCTGGGGCCAACGTCCTGACTTTC
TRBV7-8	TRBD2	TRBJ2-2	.	CASSPHNLRGGRSPGELFF	TGTGCCAGCAGCCCGCACAACCTTCGTGGCGGGAGAAGTCCCGGGGAGCTGTTTTTT
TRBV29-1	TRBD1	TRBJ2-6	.	CSVSGTGGSGANVLTF	TGCAGCGTTTCCGGGACAGGGGGTTCGGGGGCCAACGTCCTGACTTTC
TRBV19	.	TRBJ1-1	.	CASKKQAYTEAFF	TGTGCCAGTAAAAAACAGGCGTACACTGAAGCTTTCTTT
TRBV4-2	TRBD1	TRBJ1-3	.	CASSQIGTGRIGNTIYF	TGTGCCAGCAGCCAGATCGGGACAGGGAGGATTGGAAACACCATATATTTT
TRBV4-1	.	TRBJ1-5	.	CASSPSVGGIDQPQHF	TGCGCCAGCAGCCCGAGCGTTGGGGGAATTGACCAGCCCCAGCATTTT
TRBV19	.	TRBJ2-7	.	CASSHTGSYEQYF	TGTGCCAGTAGTCATACAGGGTCCTACGAGCAGTACTTC
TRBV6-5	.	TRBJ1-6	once	CASSYNRAANSPLHF	TGTGCCAGCAGTTATAACAGGGCGGCTAATTCACCCCTCCACTTT
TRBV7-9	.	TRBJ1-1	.	CASSLFAGIGNTEAFF	TGTGCCAGCAGTCTTTTCGCGGGGATTGGGAACACTGAAGCTTTCTTT
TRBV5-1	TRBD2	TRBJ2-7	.	CASSLNQGLAGNNEQYF	TGCGCCAGCAGCTTGAATCAGGGACTAGCGGGAAACAACGAGCAGTACTTC
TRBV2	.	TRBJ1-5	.	CASSGQYSNQPQHF	TGTGCCAGCAGCGGACAGTATAGCAATCAGCCCCAGCATTTT
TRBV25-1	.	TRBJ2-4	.	CASSEPGTRENIQYF	TGTGCCAGCAGTGAGCCTGGCACACGCGAAAACATTCAGTACTTC
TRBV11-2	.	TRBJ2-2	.	CASSFSGGTGELFF	TGTGCCAGCAGCTTTTCAGGAGGCACCGGGGAGCTGTTTTTT
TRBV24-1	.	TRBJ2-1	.	CATSDPRDSPRGSYNEQFF	TGTGCCACCAGTGACCCCCGGGACAGCCCGCGGGGGTCCTACAATGAGCAGTTCTTC
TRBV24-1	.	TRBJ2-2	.	CATDDSDTGELFF	TGTGCCACGGACGACTCTGACACCGGGGAGCTGTTTTTT
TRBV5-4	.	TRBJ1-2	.	CASSLGGRDSFYGYTF	TGTGCCAGCAGCTTGGGGGGGCGCGACAGCTTCTATGGCTACACCTTC
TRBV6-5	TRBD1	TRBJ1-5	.	CASSRGLSQPQHF	TGTGCCAGCAGCAGGGGGCTCAGCCAGCCCCAGCATTTT
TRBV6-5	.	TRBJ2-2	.	CASNRVGNTGELFF	TGTGCCAGCAACAGGGTAGGGAACACCGGGGAGCTGTTTTTT
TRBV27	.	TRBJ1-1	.	CASSKSLATEAFF	TGTGCCAGCAGTAAATCTTTGGCCACTGAAGCTTTCTTT
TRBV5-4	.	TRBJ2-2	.	CASSRLDYTGELFF	TGTGCCAGCAGCCGCCTAGACTACACCGGGGAGCTGTTTTTT